The T cell receptor beta chain described here comes from a study of OX40 agonist ivuxolimab in advanced cancers. Study-wide context: Three individuals attained partial responses, comprising one hepatocellular carcinoma case and two cutaneous melanoma cases. Study-level results: Clonal expansion by week 6 occurred in CD4+ and CD8+ blood T cells (at 0.1 to 3.0 mg/kg).

Germline values: CDR1 MRHNA, CDR2 SNTAGT. This CDR3 has 14 amino acids. V lost 4 bases, J lost 6 bases, and 6 bases stayed unmatched. Comment on this clone: The antigen is unknown.

Some clones are missing from TCRdb's copy, which holds only in-frame ones; the method was immunoSEQ multiplex PCR. Altogether some 73,000 clones are present, just under 90% being singletons, with the ten largest covering roughly 0.5%. This receptor was obtained from an adult with an advanced solid tumor such as melanoma, head and neck, liver or kidney cancer. The chain carries TRBV6-4 and TRBJ2-3, with TRBD1 matching 8 bases. The starting material was CD4+ or CD8+ T cells sorted from blood, obtained in a trial of the OX40 agonist ivuxolimab. This chain's CDR3 is CASSVTGAKDTQYF. Here the CDR3 DNA reads TGTGCCAGCAGTGTGACAGGGGCAAAGGATACGCAGTATTTT.